This T cell receptor beta chain is from a study of blood T cell repertoires in COVID-19. As for the study in general: The analysed material was cDNA or gDNA that came from T cells, B-cell-depleted T cells, or PBMCs.

Assay: immunoSEQ multiplex PCR; the TCRdb copy retains only in-frame clones and omits some. The sample holds roughly 300,000 clones, about nine tenths seen once. The participants were between roughly 18 and 100 years old and came from 24 US areas. This CDR3 contains 12 residues. The germline V and J ends were trimmed by 7 bases and 14 bases, with 15 bases remaining between them. Germline CDR1 MDHEN, CDR2 SYDVKM. The sequence was obtained from a woman aged 25 to 39 who had recovered from COVID-19. The sample consisted of PBMCs or T cells enriched from blood (not recorded which). This chain joins TRBV28 and TRBJ1-6; D ambiguous. This chain's CDR3 is CASTGLIWTLHF. CDR3 sequence (DNA): TGTGCCAGCACCGGGTTGATTTGGACCCTCCACTTT.